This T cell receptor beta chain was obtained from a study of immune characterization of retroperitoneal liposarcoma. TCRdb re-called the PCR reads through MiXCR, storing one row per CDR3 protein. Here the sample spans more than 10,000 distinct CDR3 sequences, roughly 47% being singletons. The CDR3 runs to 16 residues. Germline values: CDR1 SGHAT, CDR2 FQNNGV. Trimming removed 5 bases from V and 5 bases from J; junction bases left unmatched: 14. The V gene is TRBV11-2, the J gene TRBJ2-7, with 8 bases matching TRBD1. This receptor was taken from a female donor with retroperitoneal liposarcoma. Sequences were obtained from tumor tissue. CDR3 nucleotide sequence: TGTGCCAGCAGCCCGTTATCGACAGGGGCCGCCCACGAGCAGTACTTC. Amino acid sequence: CASSPLSTGAAHEQYF. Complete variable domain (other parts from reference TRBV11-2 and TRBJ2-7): EAGVAQSPRYKIIEKRQSVAFWCNPISGHATLYWYQQILGQGPKLLIQFQNNGVVDDSQLPKDRFSAERLKGVDSTLKIQPAKLEDSAVYLCASSPLSTGAAHEQYFGPGTRLTVT.